The entry below gives a single T cell receptor beta chain sequence along with its context. Its specificity is unknown. Generated by immunoSEQ multiplex PCR, the TCRdb table keeps only in-frame clones and is missing some. The sample contains some 47,000 clones, about 86% of which appear only once. The V and J ends lost 0 bases and 9 bases respectively, with 12 bases between them. Germline CDR1 is GTSNPN and CDR2 is SVGIG (reference sequence). CDR3 size: 13 residues. This specimen belongs to a study of T cells after posttransplantation cyclophosphamide. Study-wide points: Later post-transplant blood repertoires were often dominated by donor CD8+ memory clones. Recipient CMV seropositivity and CMV reactivation strongly tracked TRB clonality. TRB overlap between skin or GI tissue T cells and blood was limited.

Sample: PBMCs. The clonotype comes from a man aged 25-45 years with a blood cancer, CMV-positive, and with a related stem cell donor. V gene TRBV30 combines with J gene TRBJ1-5; possible D gene TRBD1, 5 bases. CDR3 DNA: TGTGCCTGGAGTGTGTCAGGGCCATCGCCCCAGCATTTT. Residues: CAWSVSGPSPQHF.